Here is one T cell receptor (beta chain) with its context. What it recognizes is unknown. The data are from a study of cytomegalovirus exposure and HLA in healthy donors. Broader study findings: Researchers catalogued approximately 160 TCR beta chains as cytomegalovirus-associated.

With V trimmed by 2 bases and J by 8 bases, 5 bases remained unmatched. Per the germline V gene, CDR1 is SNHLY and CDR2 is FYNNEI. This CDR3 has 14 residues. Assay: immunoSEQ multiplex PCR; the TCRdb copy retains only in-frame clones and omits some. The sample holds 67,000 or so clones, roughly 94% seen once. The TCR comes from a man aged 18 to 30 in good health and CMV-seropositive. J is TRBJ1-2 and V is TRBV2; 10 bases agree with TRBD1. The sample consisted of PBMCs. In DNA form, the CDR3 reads TGTGCCAGCAGTGAACGAGGACAGGGGGAAGGCTACACCTTC. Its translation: CASSERGQGEGYTF.